This TCR beta chain was captured by sequencing in a study of blood T cell repertoires in COVID-19 (TCRdb year 2020). For the study in its entirety: Collaborator samples came from the United States, Italy and Spain and covered acute and convalescent phases of COVID-19. The prospective study material was composed of cDNA or gDNA derived from T cells, B-cell-depleted T cells, or PBMCs. The dataset comprised deeply sampled blood TCRbeta repertoires from subjects exposed to, actively infected with, or recovered from COVID-19. The repertoires were released in a freely available public database intended as a resource for research on the immune response to SARS-CoV-2. The samples were drawn from two sources: the first 160 participants of the ongoing ImmuneRACE study, and 1,200 or so subjects contributed by 6 global collaborators. A de-identified subject ID, COVID-19 status, age in years and sex were almost always included in the sample metadata. Where available, HLA class I and class II types were taken from metadata supplied by the sample provider and were not determined by assay-based typing. The investigation overall reported the following: Clinical and demographic metadata were provided uncurated, with the amount varying by source and participant.

Whole blood was collected in K2EDTA tubes by collaborating institutions according to the institutions' own protocols. Collaborator samples were shipped for TCRbeta analysis as frozen whole blood, isolated PBMCs, or DNA extracted from either sample type. V lost 1 base and J lost 5 bases, and the count of bases not matched to a germline gene is 7. According to the germline V gene (reference sequence), CDR1 reads LNHDA and CDR2 reads SQIVND. From the cysteine up to the phenylalanine, the CDR3 has a length of 15 residues. Only the CDR3 portion is preserved as DNA: 45 bases, with reading frame beginning at the first base. The immunoSEQ Assay, a bias-controlled multiplex PCR, was used to amplify TCRbeta CDR3 regions from genomic DNA. In the paper's pipeline: Nucleated cell counts per sample were estimated from amplification of reference gene primers within the assay. Sequence reads were collapsed and filtered to measure the absolute abundance of every unique TCRbeta CDR3 rearrangement. For each sample, productive Simpson clonality was calculated as the square root of Simpson's diversity index over productive rearrangements. Entries here come from immuneACCESS through TCRdb and include only in-frame sequences with V and J called. Some clones fail to appear in such tables; in the studies checked, an unresolved V gene covers under half of the shortfall, and the cause of the remainder is unknown. That table gives V, J and clone size, and the DNA gave D and trimming. The sample table contains over 80,000 clones; only one count was recorded for approximately 79% of them. The ten largest clones represent around a sixth of the sample.

A remark on this clone: No cognate antigen has been identified for it. No base quality information exists; no much larger clone differs at one position.

The chain joins TRBV19 to TRBJ2-7, and 8 bases in between align with TRBD1. The sample was peripheral blood. This receptor was identified in a woman aged 80 or over with active or convalescent COVID-19. The DNA sequence is given as TGTGCCAGTAGTATAGGCCGGACAGGGTCCCACGAGCAGTACTTC. This translates into CASSIGRTGSHEQYF.